Below, 24 T cell receptor beta chains from the same sample are listed, as sequenced in a study of tumor-infiltrating lymphocytes in localized non-small cell lung cancer. TCRdb keeps only in-frame clones here, not all; method: immunoSEQ multiplex PCR. This sample has under 10,000 clones; around 72% occur once, and the top ten carry around 15%. Sequences were obtained from lung tumor tissue. These receptor sequences come from a human donor with non-small cell lung cancer.

The chain is built from TRBV28 and TRBJ2-6; TRBD1 matches 10 bases. The germline gives CDR1 MDHEN, CDR2 SYDVKM. The junction had 8 bases not matched to a gene; V was cut back by 5 bases and J by 4 bases. The CDR3 totals 17 residues. CDR3 nucleotides: TGTGCCAGCAGTACTAGACAGGGGGCAAAAGGGGCCAACGTCCTGACTTTC. Residues: CASSTRQGAKGANVLTF.

This chain joins TRBV19 and TRBJ2-7; perhaps D is TRBD1 or TRBD2 (5 bases each). Trimming pared 8 bases from V and 4 bases from J, leaving 24 bases between. The CDR3 sequence is 16 residues long. Germline assignment: CDR1 LNHDA and CDR2 SQIVND (reference sequence). The CDR3 spells CASSDRDHISPYEQYF. As DNA, the CDR3 is TGTGCCAGTTCCGACCGGGACCACATCTCACCTTACGAGCAGTACTTC.

This clone was seen a handful of times. The chain employs TRBV19 and TRBJ2-2; a weak D match, TRBD2 (7 bases). Trimming stripped 1 base from V and 8 bases from J, with 11 bases between. CDR3 size: 14 residues. Germline V CDR1 and CDR2: LNHDA, SQIVND (reference sequence). In DNA, the CDR3 is TGTGCCAGTAGTATAGTCGGGGGGCAGGGGGAGCTGTTTTTT. Its protein is CASSIVGGQGELFF.

The J gene is TRBJ1-2, the V gene TRBV7-9; no clear D gene. V was pared by 3 bases and J by 4 bases, with 21 bases between. CDR3 length: 17 amino acids. Per the germline V gene, CDR1 is SEHNR and CDR2 is FQNEAQ (reference sequence). CDR3 amino acids: CASSFTWSRRVSYGYTF. CDR3 nucleotides: TGTGCCAGCAGCTTTACCTGGAGTCGAAGAGTTTCCTATGGCTACACCTTC.

V usage is TRBV4-3 and J usage is TRBJ2-3; the D gene is possibly TRBD2 (5 bases). From germline, CDR1 is LGHNA and CDR2 YSLEER. The CDR3 contains 14 residues. V was trimmed by 4 bases and J by 3 bases, leaving 11 bases between them. The CDR3 protein is CASSPEGRTDTQYF. CDR3 nucleotides: TGCGCCAGCAGCCCCGAGGGAAGGACAGATACGCAGTATTTT.

The chain has TRBV7-6 and TRBJ1-6; D perhaps matches TRBD1 (5 bases). V was clipped by 1 base and J by 0 bases, with 13 bases between them. Germline-derived CDR1 and CDR2 are SGHVS and FNYEAQ. The CDR3 has 18 amino acids. CDR3: CASSLVGTESSYNSPLHF. In DNA form, the CDR3 reads TGTGCCAGCAGCTTAGTCGGGACGGAGAGCTCCTATAATTCACCCCTCCACTTT.

The CDR3 DNA is TGTGCCAGCAGCCTCCAGGTCGGAATTACCTACAATGAGCAGTTCTTC. It codes for CASSLQVGITYNEQFF. The chain employs TRBV4-2 and TRBJ2-1; D unclear. The V gene lost 4 bases and the J gene lost 2 bases, with 15 bases spanning the gap. The length of the CDR3 is 16 residues. Germline CDR1 is LGHNA and CDR2 is YNFKEQ.

The V and J genes are TRBV6-1 and TRBJ1-1; 7 bases line up with TRBD1. Per the germline V gene, CDR1 is MNHNS and CDR2 is SASEGT. This CDR3 region has 15 residues. Losses at the gene ends were 5 bases for V and 0 bases for J; bases not matched to a gene: 6. CDR3 sequence (DNA): TGTGCCAGCAGTAGGGGGCAGACCATGAACACTGAAGCTTTCTTT. Translation: CASSRGQTMNTEAFF.

This clone was observed a few times. The CDR3 here is CASSPGQGFGANVLTF. CDR3 in DNA: TGTGCCAGCTCACCGGGACAGGGATTTGGGGCCAACGTCCTGACTTTC. The chain is built from TRBV18 and TRBJ2-6, with 9 bases lining up with TRBD1. V shed 3 bases and J 3 bases; nucleotides not matched to a gene: 3. This CDR3 region has 16 residues. Germline-derived CDR1 and CDR2 are KGHSH and LQKENI.

The genes are TRBV5-4 and TRBJ2-7, with D maybe TRBD1 (6 bases). This CDR3 is built from 14 residues. Trimming left V 1 base short and J 2 bases short, with 10 bases between. Germline V gene sequence: CDR1 SGHNT, CDR2 YYREEE (reference sequence). The CDR3: CASSLPDRPYEQYF. CDR3 bases: TGTGCCAGCAGCTTGCCGGACAGACCCTACGAGCAGTACTTC.

CDR3 bases: TGTGCCAGCAGTGCTTCGGGACAGGGTTTCTATGGCTACACCTTC. This translates into CASSASGQGFYGYTF. The chain carries TRBV2 and TRBJ1-2, with 9 bases lining up with TRBD1. The CDR3 is made up of 15 amino acids. Germline V CDR1 and CDR2: SNHLY, FYNNEI. After removal of 4 bases from V and 4 bases from J, the junction contained 7 bases not matched to a gene.

The DNA for the CDR3 is TGTGCCAGCAGCCGAACAGGGTTGGAGCAGTACTTC. Amino acids: CASSRTGLEQYF. This chain connects TRBV7-9 to TRBJ2-7; tentative D call: TRBD1 (6 bases). Trimming removed 5 bases from V and 7 bases from J, with 12 bases in between. The germline V gene has CDR1 SEHNR and CDR2 FQNEAQ (reference sequence). The CDR3 sequence is 12 residues long.

This clone turned up a few times. The rearrangement joins TRBV19 to TRBJ1-2; 8 bases fit TRBD1. Germline CDR1 reads LNHDA; CDR2 reads SQIVND (reference sequence). The trim removed 0 bases at V and 4 bases at J, leaving 7 bases unmatched. The CDR3 sequence is 16 residues long. CDR3 amino acids: CASSIDRGRFGYGYTF. CDR3 sequence (DNA): TGTGCCAGTAGTATAGACAGGGGGCGGTTCGGCTATGGCTACACCTTC. The variable domain in full, completed from reference TRBV19 and TRBJ1-2, reads DGGITQSPKYLFRKEGQNVTLSCEQNLNHDAMYWYRQDPGQGLRLIYYSQIVNDFQKGDIAEGYSVSREKKESFPLTVTSAQKNPTAFYLCASSIDRGRFGYGYTFGSGTRLTVV.

This clone was observed a single time. The V gene is TRBV5-1, the J gene TRBJ2-1; the match to TRBD2 covers 10 bases. The CDR3 is made up of 17 amino acids. Germline V gene data show CDR1 as SGHRS and CDR2 as YFSETQ. V shed 1 base and J 6 bases; nucleotides not matched to a gene: 10. The CDR3 region is CASSLIQGLAWSNEQFF. The CDR3 region has the DNA TGCGCCAGCAGCTTGATCCAGGGACTAGCGTGGTCCAATGAGCAGTTCTTC.

This clone was seen only a few times. The chain recombines TRBV5-1 with TRBJ2-7; 9 nucleotides match TRBD1. With V trimmed by 2 bases and J by 2 bases, 11 bases remained unmatched. This CDR3 is built from 17 residues. The germline V gene has CDR1 SGHRS and CDR2 YFSETQ. The CDR3 is CASSFSRGTGIPYEQYF. The CDR3 nucleotides read TGCGCCAGCAGCTTTTCACGCGGGACAGGGATTCCCTACGAGCAGTACTTC.

The chain carries TRBV2 and TRBJ2-5; TRBD2 agrees at 11 bases. Unmatched junction bases numbered 1, after V lost 3 bases and J lost 4 bases. Germline CDR1 SNHLY, CDR2 FYNNEI. The CDR3 length is 14 residues. The CDR3 bases are TGTGCCAGCAGTGATCTAGCGGGAGGAGAGACCCAGTACTTC. Translating it yields CASSDLAGGETQYF. Supplemented by reference TRBV2 and TRBJ2-5, the full variable domain reads EPEVTQTPSHQVTQMGQEVILRCVPISNHLYFYWYRQILGQKVEFLVSFYNNEISEKSEIFDDQFSVERPDGSNFTLKIRSTKLEDSAMYFCASSDLAGGETQYFGPGTRLLVL.

The rearrangement joins TRBV7-6 to TRBJ2-7; D is unclear. CDR3 size: 12 residues. V was clipped by 5 bases and J by 3 bases, with 8 bases between them. Germline CDR1 and CDR2: SGHVS and FNYEAQ. Here the CDR3 DNA reads TGTGCCAGCAGCGGTCTAATCTACGAGCAGTACTTC. It encodes CASSGLIYEQYF.

The chain carries TRBV29-1 and TRBJ2-3; 7 nucleotides match TRBD1. The CDR3 length is 16 residues. The V and J ends lost 0 bases and 3 bases, in that order; junction bases with no gene match: 9. CDR1 and CDR2 from the germline V gene are SQVTM and ANQGSEA. CDR3 sequence: CSVEDPDRVRTDTQYF. The CDR3 DNA is TGCAGCGTTGAAGACCCTGACAGGGTCAGGACAGATACGCAGTATTTT.

This clone is medium-sized within its sample. The V gene is TRBV27, the J gene TRBJ2-1, with 7 nucleotides matching TRBD2. With V trimmed by 6 bases and J by 3 bases, 5 bases remained unmatched. The CDR3 length is 14 residues. CDR1 MNHEY and CDR2 SMNVEV come from the germline V gene (reference sequence). CDR3 in amino acids: CASRGAGFYNEQFF. CDR3 sequence (DNA): TGTGCCAGCAGGGGAGCGGGGTTCTACAATGAGCAGTTCTTC.

The chain has TRBV9 and TRBJ1-2, with D hard to call. Trimming left V 0 bases short and J 4 bases short, with 13 bases between. Germline assignment: CDR1 SGDLS and CDR2 YYNGEE. The CDR3 loop spans 15 amino acids. The CDR3 region is CASSVAPQASYGYTF. In DNA form, the CDR3 reads TGTGCCAGCAGCGTAGCCCCCCAGGCCTCCTATGGCTACACCTTC.

The chain carries TRBV11-2 and TRBJ2-1, with TRBD2 matching 7 bases. There are 15 residues in the CDR3. Germline V gives CDR1 SGHAT, CDR2 FQNNGV. The V segment lost 1 base and the J segment 5 bases; nucleotides outside the gene matches: 5. The CDR3 spells CASSLGQLANNEQFF. Written as DNA, the CDR3 is TGTGCCAGCAGCTTAGGACAACTAGCGAACAATGAGCAGTTCTTC.

V gene TRBV29-1 combines with J gene TRBJ2-7; D is unclear. V lost 2 bases and J 3 bases, leaving 5 bases between the germline ends. The germline gives CDR1 SQVTM, CDR2 ANQGSEA. The CDR3 is made up of 11 amino acids. The chain's CDR3 is CSVESGYEQYF. CDR3 sequence (DNA): TGCAGCGTTGAATCAGGCTACGAGCAGTACTTC.

The V and J genes are TRBV14 and TRBJ2-7, with 8 nucleotides matching TRBD1. Germline V lookup: CDR1 SGHDN, CDR2 FVKESK. V gave up 0 bases and J gave up 2 bases; unmatched junction bases: 15. The CDR3 length is 19 residues. The CDR3 nucleotides read TGTGCCAGCAGCCAAGAGGGTCAGGGGGCGGAATTAACCCCCTACGAGCAGTACTTC. Its protein is CASSQEGQGAELTPYEQYF.

J is TRBJ2-5 and V is TRBV5-1; D not certain. The CDR3 spans 15 residues. Trimming took 0 bases from V and 4 from J, leaving 13 bases between them. Germline V CDR1 and CDR2: SGHRS, YFSETQ. CDR3 amino acids: CASSLDLGRGETQYF. The CDR3 nucleotides read TGCGCCAGCAGCTTGGATCTGGGTCGAGGAGAGACCCAGTACTTC.